This T cell receptor (beta chain) was retrieved from a study of shared clonotypes between healthy human individuals. Study background: Three plates were used per donor for CD4 naive, three for CD4 memory, two for CD8 naive and one for CD8 memory.

This CDR3 contains 14 residues. V was trimmed by 5 bases and J by 0 bases, leaving 10 bases between them. Germline V gives CDR1 MNHEY, CDR2 SVGAGI. The table came from immunoSEQ multiplex PCR; TCRdb's copy has only in-frame clones and leaves some out. The sample records 2 million to 2.5 million clones, 95% being singletons. From CD4+ cells came CD45RA+ naive and CD45RA-negative memory subsets. The receptor was derived from a man between 18 and 35 years old in good health. Input material: naive CD4+ T cells sorted from blood. Subset here: CD45RA+ positively selected. The rearrangement joins TRBV6-5 to TRBJ1-2; D is ambiguous. The CDR3 region has the DNA TGTGCCAGCAGTGCCGACGGTTCTAACTATGGCTACACCTTC. Translation gives CASSADGSNYGYTF.